This T cell receptor (beta chain) was obtained from a study of identical twins. Study results and limitations: The study found weaker excess twin sharing in beta out-of-frame sequences. Out-of-frame alpha sequences shared by twins were enriched for low generation probability.

TCRdb re-called the 5' RACE reads with MiXCR, one entry per CDR3 protein. The table shows 200,000 or so distinct CDR3 sequences, with 6.5% to 8.5% occurring only once. J was trimmed by 4 bases and V by 3 bases; bases with no gene match: 1. The CDR3 runs 13 residues. The germline gives CDR1 MNHEY, CDR2 SMNVEV (reference sequence). Healthy Caucasians provided all donations. This clonotype came up many times. Its antigen remains unidentified. The sample also formed part of further work on yellow fever vaccine responses in identical twins.

The rearrangement joins TRBV27 to TRBJ2-3; 7 bases agree with TRBD2. This TCR was sampled from a woman between 18 and 30 years old in good health. The sequenced sample consisted of memory (CD45RO+) T cells sorted from blood. The CDR3 is CASSFAGADTQYF. The CDR3 coding sequence is TGTGCCAGCAGTTTTGCGGGGGCAGATACGCAGTATTTT.